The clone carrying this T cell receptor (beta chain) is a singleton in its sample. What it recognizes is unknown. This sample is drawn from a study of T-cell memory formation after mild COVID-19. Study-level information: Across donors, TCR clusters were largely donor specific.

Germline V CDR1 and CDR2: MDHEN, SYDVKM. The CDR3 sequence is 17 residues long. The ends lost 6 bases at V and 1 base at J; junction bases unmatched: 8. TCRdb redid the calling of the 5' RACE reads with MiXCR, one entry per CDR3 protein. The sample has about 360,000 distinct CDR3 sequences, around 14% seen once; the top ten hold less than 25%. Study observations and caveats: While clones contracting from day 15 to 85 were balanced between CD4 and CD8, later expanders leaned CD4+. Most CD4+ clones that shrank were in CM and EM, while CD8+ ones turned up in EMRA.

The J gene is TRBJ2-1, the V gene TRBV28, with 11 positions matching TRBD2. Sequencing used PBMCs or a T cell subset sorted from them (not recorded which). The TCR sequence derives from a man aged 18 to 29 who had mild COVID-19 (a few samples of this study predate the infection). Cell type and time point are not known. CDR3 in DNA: TGTGCCAGCAGCTTTAGCGGGGGGGCCGTATCCTACAATGAGCAGTTCTTC. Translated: CASSFSGGAVSYNEQFF.